The T cell receptor beta chain under discussion was sequenced for a study of T cells after yellow fever vaccination. Study-level information: Preparing low-cell-number fractions relied on SMART-Seq v4 Ultra Low Input.

The authors made TCR cDNA by 5'RACE template switching, adding a universal primer site and UMIs. TCRdb re-called the 5' RACE reads with MiXCR, one entry per CDR3 protein. In the table there are 500,000 to 650,000 distinct CDR3 sequences, around 17% of which are singletons. CDR3 length: 14 amino acids. Per germline, CDR1 SGHTA and CDR2 FQGNSA. Trimming pared 2 bases from V and 2 bases from J, leaving 9 bases between. Whole-study results and caveats: Clonotypes found in both CD4 and CD8 compartments made up a small share.

In the case of this clonotype: Its antigen is unidentified.

Here the sequenced sample was PBMCs, taken 5 days after the first yellow fever vaccination. The genes are TRBV7-2 and TRBJ1-1; D is undetermined. The sequence derives from a man between 18 and 29 years old who received the YFV17D yellow fever vaccine. The DNA of the CDR3 is TGTGCCAGCAGCTTACACAGCACCAACACTGAAGCTTTCTTT. Its protein is CASSLHSTNTEAFF. Full variable domain (remainder filled in from reference TRBV7-2 and TRBJ1-1): GAGVSQSPSNKVTEKGKDVELRCDPISGHTALYWYRQSLGQGLEFLIYFQGNSAPDKSGLPSDRFSAERTGGSVSTLTIQRTQQEDSAVYLCASSLHSTNTEAFFGQGTRLTVV.